The 19 T cell receptor beta chains reported below all come from one sample, sequenced in a study of cytomegalovirus exposure and HLA in healthy donors. A multiplex PCR was run with 60 Vbeta primers and 13 Jbeta primers. Assay: immunoSEQ multiplex PCR; the TCRdb copy retains only in-frame clones and omits some. This table holds 45,000 to 55,000 clones. The sample was PBMCs. The receptors derive from a woman aged 45-59 years in good health and CMV-seropositive.

V usage is TRBV19 and J usage is TRBJ2-1; a possible D gene is TRBD1 (5 bases). Germline CDR1 reads LNHDA; CDR2 reads SQIVND (reference sequence). The CDR3 sequence is 17 residues long. V was cut by 1 base and J by 0 bases, with 13 bases left in between. The CDR3 DNA is TGTGCCAGTAGTATAGTGGGGCTACGCCGCTCCTACAATGAGCAGTTCTTC. It is translated as CASSIVGLRRSYNEQFF.

V is TRBV30 and J is TRBJ1-3; D is possibly TRBD1 (5 bases). Germline CDR1 reads GTSNPN; CDR2 reads SVGIG (reference sequence). Trimming removed 2 bases from V and 0 bases from J, with 8 bases in between. This CDR3 has 14 residues. CDR3 in DNA: TGTGCCTGGAGTTGGGGCAGCTCTGGAAACACCATATATTTT. Protein: CAWSWGSSGNTIYF.

The V call is TRBV6-5, the J call TRBJ2-3; 7 nucleotides line up with TRBD2. V was clipped by 2 bases and J by 6 bases; unmatched bases: 5. Germline CDR1 and CDR2: MNHEY and SVGAGI. The CDR3 is 14 amino acids. This CDR3 is CASSYAGELDTQYF. For the CDR3, the DNA is TGTGCCAGCAGTTACGCGGGGGAGTTGGATACGCAGTATTTT.

The chain recombines TRBV27 with TRBJ2-7; 10 bases line up with TRBD1. The V segment lost 6 bases and the J segment 1 base; nucleotides outside the gene matches: 6. Germline CDR1 is MNHEY and CDR2 is SMNVEV (reference sequence). The CDR3 contains 15 residues. DNA of the CDR3: TGTGCCAGCAGCACCGGGACAGGGGTTTCCTACGAGCAGTACTTC. It translates to CASSTGTGVSYEQYF.

V gene TRBV11-2 combines with J gene TRBJ1-4; TRBD1 aligns across 9 bases. V gave up 5 bases and J gave up 11 bases; unmatched junction bases: 12. Germline CDR1 is SGHAT and CDR2 is FQNNGV. CDR3 length equals 15 residues. CDR3 sequence (DNA): TGTGCCAGCAGCCTCTTACCGGGACAGGGTGTGAAACTGTTTTTT. Its protein product is CASSLLPGQGVKLFF.

The chain has TRBV18 and TRBJ1-4; 7 nucleotides match TRBD1. Germline V gene sequence: CDR1 KGHSH, CDR2 LQKENI. This CDR3 region has 13 residues. Trimming at V came to 6 bases and at J to 8 bases, leaving 6 bases not matched to a gene. DNA for the CDR3: TGTGCCAGCTCCCCTGGACAGGTGGAAAAACTGTTTTTT. Protein product: CASSPGQVEKLFF.

The chain uses TRBV7-9 and TRBJ2-4; D is perhaps TRBD1 (5 bases). Trimming removed 0 bases at V and 5 bases at J, with 8 bases between. The CDR3 has 14 residues. The germline V gene has CDR1 SEHNR and CDR2 FQNEAQ (reference sequence). The CDR3 spells CASSLAYRQNIQYF. The CDR3 bases are TGTGCCAGCAGCTTAGCGTACAGGCAAAACATTCAGTACTTC.

The chain uses TRBV28 and TRBJ1-2, with 10 bases lining up with TRBD1. CDR1 and CDR2 (germline): MDHEN, SYDVKM. This CDR3 region has 14 residues. V gave up 2 bases and J gave up 8 bases; unmatched junction bases: 5. This chain's CDR3 is CASSLPGTGDGYTF. CDR3 nucleotides: TGTGCCAGCAGTTTACCCGGGACAGGGGACGGCTACACCTTC.

This chain uses TRBV6-6 with TRBJ1-4; D not resolved. Trimming shortened V by 6 bases and J by 5 bases, and 10 bases separated the two germline ends. Germline V gene data show CDR1 as MNHNY and CDR2 as SVGAGI (reference sequence). The CDR3 loop spans 13 amino acids. The CDR3 DNA follows: TGTGCCAGCAGCTCCACAGAAAATGAAAAACTGTTTTTT. Encoded protein: CASSSTENEKLFF.

The chain recombines TRBV18 with TRBJ2-5; possible D gene TRBD1, 5 bases. CDR1 is KGHSH, CDR2 LQKENI, per germline. V lost 1 base, J lost 2 bases, and 8 bases lay in between. There are 14 residues in the CDR3. The CDR3 protein is CASSPRGGQETQYF. The CDR3, as DNA: TGTGCCAGCTCACCACGGGGCGGACAAGAGACCCAGTACTTC.

CDR3 nucleotides: TGTGCCAGCCGAGATCGGGACACCGGAGGTTATGGCTACACCTTC. It is translated as CASRDRDTGGYGYTF. The chain couples TRBV21-1 to TRBJ1-2; the D call in the table, TRBD1, was not verified against the DNA. TRBV21-1 is noted as a pseudogene. The CDR3 covers 15 residues.

The chain uses TRBV4-1 and TRBJ1-2; 9 bases align to TRBD1. J gave up 5 bases and V 2 bases, and 6 bases lay outside the gene matches. Germline assignment: CDR1 MGHRA and CDR2 YSYEKL. This CDR3 comprises 15 residues. The CDR3 DNA follows: TGCGCCAGCAGCCAATACCCGGGACAGGGTTATGGCTACACCTTC. Translating gives CASSQYPGQGYGYTF.

J is TRBJ1-2 and V is TRBV29-1, with 11 bases lining up with TRBD1. Germline loops: CDR1 SQVTM, CDR2 ANQGSEA. This CDR3 region has 13 residues. Trimming at V came to 7 bases and at J to 2 bases, leaving 3 bases not matched to a gene. CDR3 loop: CSAGQGANYGYTF. CDR3 DNA sequence: TGCAGCGCTGGACAGGGGGCGAACTATGGCTACACCTTC.

This clone is classed as medium-sized by frequency. The chain employs TRBV10-2 and TRBJ2-3, with D perhaps TRBD2 (7 bases). This CDR3 contains 12 residues. Germline CDR1 WSHSY, CDR2 SAAADI. V lost 10 bases and J 4 bases, leaving 12 bases between the germline ends. Here the CDR3 DNA reads TGCGCCACCTCGGGGGGCCCAGATACGCAGTATTTT. It encodes CATSGGPDTQYF.

The rearrangement joins TRBV6-4 to TRBJ1-6; D may be TRBD1 (6 bases). Germline V gene data show CDR1 as MRHNA and CDR2 as SNTAGT. The ends were cut back, 10 bases at V and 7 bases at J, with 11 bases in the middle. The CDR3 runs 12 residues. The CDR3 DNA reads as TGTGCCATACGTACAGGGAATTCACCCCTCCACTTT. It codes for CAIRTGNSPLHF.

The J gene is TRBJ2-2, the V gene TRBV19; TRBD1 aligns across 11 bases. CDR1 is LNHDA, CDR2 SQIVND, per germline (reference sequence). This CDR3 comprises 15 residues. V was clipped by 4 bases and J by 7 bases; unmatched bases: 5. The CDR3 DNA follows: TGTGCCAGTAGTACGGACAGGGGGCTTGTCGGGGAGCTGTTTTTT. The encoded protein is CASSTDRGLVGELFF.

The genes are TRBV9 and TRBJ1-5; 9 nucleotides agree with TRBD1. J gave up 3 bases and V 4 bases, and 8 bases lay outside the gene matches. There are 16 residues in the CDR3. The germline gives CDR1 SGDLS, CDR2 YYNGEE. The CDR3 loop reads CASSPQTGGVNQPQHF. CDR3 DNA: TGTGCCAGCAGCCCCCAGACAGGGGGTGTCAATCAGCCCCAGCATTTT.

V is TRBV19 and J is TRBJ2-5, with D perhaps TRBD2 (6 bases). The CDR3 loop spans 17 amino acids. Per germline, CDR1 LNHDA and CDR2 SQIVND (reference sequence). V was clipped by 0 bases and J by 2 bases, with 16 bases between them. CDR3 nucleotide sequence: TGTGCCAGTAGTATAGACGCCCGGGGACTCCTACAAGAGACCCAGTACTTC. As protein: CASSIDARGLLQETQYF.

J is TRBJ2-2 and V is TRBV30, with D maybe TRBD1 (6 bases). CDR3 length equals 14 residues. Trimming left V 3 bases short and J 1 base short, with 9 bases between. CDR1 and CDR2 from the germline V gene are GTSNPN and SVGIG (reference sequence). CDR3 bases: TGTGCCTGGAGGGGGGCAGGGAACACCGGGGAGCTGTTTTTT. It translates to CAWRGAGNTGELFF.